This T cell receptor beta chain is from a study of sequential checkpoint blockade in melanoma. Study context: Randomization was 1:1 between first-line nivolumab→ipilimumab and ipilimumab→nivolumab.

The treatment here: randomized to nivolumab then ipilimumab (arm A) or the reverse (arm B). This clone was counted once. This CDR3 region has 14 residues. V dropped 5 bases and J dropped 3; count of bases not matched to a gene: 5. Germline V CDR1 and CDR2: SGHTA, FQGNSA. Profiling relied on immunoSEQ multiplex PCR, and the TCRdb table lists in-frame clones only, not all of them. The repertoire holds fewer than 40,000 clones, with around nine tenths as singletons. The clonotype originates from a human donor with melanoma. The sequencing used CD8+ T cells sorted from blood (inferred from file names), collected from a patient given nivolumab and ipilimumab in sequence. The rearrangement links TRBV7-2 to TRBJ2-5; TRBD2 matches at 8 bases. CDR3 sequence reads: CASSRREVEETQYF. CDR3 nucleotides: TGTGCCAGCAGCCGGCGGGAGGTGGAAGAGACCCAGTACTTC. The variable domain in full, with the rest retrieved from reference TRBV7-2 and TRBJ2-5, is GAGVSQSPSNKVTEKGKDVELRCDPISGHTALYWYRQSLGQGLEFLIYFQGNSAPDKSGLPSDRFSAERTGGSVSTLTIQRTQQEDSAVYLCASSRREVEETQYFGPGTRLLVL.